This T cell receptor beta chain was profiled in a study of early T cells in non-severe SARS-CoV-2 infection. TCRdb fed the 5' RACE reads into MiXCR, producing one record per CDR3 protein. The data hold 29,000 or so distinct CDR3 sequences, with approximately 5.4% observed a single time. This CDR3 is built from 16 residues. The sequenced sample was whole blood. This sequence joins TRBV12-2 and TRBJ2-4. TRBV12-2 is designated a pseudogene. This TCR came from an adult who was a healthcare worker with PCR-confirmed SARS-CoV-2 infection or an uninfected control (not recorded which). The CDR3 here is CASRLAVVSQKNIQYF. CDR3 in DNA: TGTGCAAGTCGCTTAGCCGTAGTTTCCCAAAAAAACATTCAGTACTTC.